Sequencing of this T cell receptor (beta chain) was carried out in a study of blood T cell repertoires in COVID-19. Study overall: COVID-19 samples collected from the United States, Italy and Spain covered acute and convalescent phases. Nucleic acid was either cDNA or gDNA, and it came from T cells, B-cell-depleted T cells, or PBMCs.

Per the authors' pipeline: Counts of nucleated cells, estimated from reference gene primer amplification, were obtained. The protocol was immunoSEQ multiplex PCR, while the TCRdb copy is restricted to in-frame clones and leaves out a portion. V and J calls and clone size are given by that table; D and trimming were obtained from the DNA. The sample consists of about 120,000 clones, around 80% of them appearing once. Trimming took 1 base from V and 8 from J; bases not matched to a gene: 13. Germline assignment: CDR1 KGHSH and CDR2 LQKENI. The length of the CDR3 is 16 residues. The clonotype comes from a woman older than 75 with acute or convalescent COVID-19. The sequenced material came from peripheral blood. The J gene is TRBJ1-2, the V gene TRBV18; 7 bases agree with TRBD1. The CDR3 DNA is TGTGCCAGCTCACCACGACGGGACAGATCCCTAGAGGGCTACACCTTC. Encoded protein: CASSPRRDRSLEGYTF.